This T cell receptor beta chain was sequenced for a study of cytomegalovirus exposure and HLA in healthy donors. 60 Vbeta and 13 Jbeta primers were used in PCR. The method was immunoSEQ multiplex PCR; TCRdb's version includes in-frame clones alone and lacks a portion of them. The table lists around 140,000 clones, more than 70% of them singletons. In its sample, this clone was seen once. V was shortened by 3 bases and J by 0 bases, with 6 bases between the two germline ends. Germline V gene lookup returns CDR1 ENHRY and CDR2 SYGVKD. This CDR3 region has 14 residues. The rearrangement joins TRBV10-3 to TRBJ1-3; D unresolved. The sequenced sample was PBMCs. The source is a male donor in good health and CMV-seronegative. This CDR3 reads CAISEQSSGNTIYF. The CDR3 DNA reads TGTGCCATCAGTGAACAAAGCTCTGGAAACACCATATATTTT.